Sequencing of this T cell receptor (beta chain) was carried out in a study of blood T cell repertoires in COVID-19. Study details: Samples came from the United States, Italy and Spain, spanning acute and convalescent COVID-19. In each case, the material was cDNA or gDNA derived from T cells, B-cell-depleted T cells, or PBMCs.

The V gene lost 2 bases and the J gene lost 3 bases, with 13 bases spanning the gap. In germline, CDR1 is WNHNN, CDR2 SYGVQD (reference sequence). CDR3 length equals 15 residues. In the original analysis: Reference gene primer amplification gave nucleated cell count estimates. Data came from immunoSEQ multiplex PCR; TCRdb stores just in-frame clones and leaves some out. V and J calls and clone size follow that table, whereas D and trimming were derived from the DNA. This table holds roughly 40,000 clones, around 83% found once. The source is a man aged 50-60 years in a cohort sampled during active COVID-19. Sample: peripheral blood. This chain connects TRBV10-1 to TRBJ1-2; D remains ambiguous. CDR3 region: CASSEPYERDYGYTF. CDR3 DNA: TGCGCCAGCAGTGAGCCCTATGAGAGGGACTATGGCTACACCTTC.